Sequencing of this TCR beta chain was carried out in a study of T-cell memory formation after mild COVID-19. Study context: TCR clusters largely stayed donor specific. Notes on the study in general: Largely, contracting CD4+ clones fell within CM and EM, and contracting CD8+ clones within EMRA.

From 5'RACE with constant-segment primers came TCR alpha and TCR beta cDNA libraries that carried sample barcodes and UMIs. TCRdb analysed the 5' RACE reads with MiXCR anew, one entry per CDR3 protein. The sample has 540,000 or so distinct CDR3 sequences; just over 20% are singletons. This clonotype was counted between two and nine times. Its antigen remains unknown. Trimming shortened V by 1 base and J by 2 bases, and 15 bases separated the two germline ends. This CDR3 has 18 amino acids. Germline CDR1 is SGHVS and CDR2 is FQNEAQ. This receptor was identified in an adult woman who had mild COVID-19 (a few samples of this study predate the infection). Cell type and time point are not known. Input material: PBMCs or a T cell subset sorted from them (not recorded which). The J gene is TRBJ2-6, the V gene TRBV7-8; D call uncertain. Here the CDR3 DNA reads TGTGCCAGCAGCTTAGAGGTGGCGTGGCGCACTGGGGCCAACGTCCTGACTTTC. Its protein product is CASSLEVAWRTGANVLTF. The complete variable domain, with remaining parts taken from reference TRBV7-8 and TRBJ2-6, reads GAGVSQSPRYKVAKRGQDVALRCDPISGHVSLFWYQQALGQGPEFLTYFQNEAQLDKSGLPSDRFFAERPEGSVSTLKIQRTQQEDSAVYLCASSLEVAWRTGANVLTFGAGSRLTVL.